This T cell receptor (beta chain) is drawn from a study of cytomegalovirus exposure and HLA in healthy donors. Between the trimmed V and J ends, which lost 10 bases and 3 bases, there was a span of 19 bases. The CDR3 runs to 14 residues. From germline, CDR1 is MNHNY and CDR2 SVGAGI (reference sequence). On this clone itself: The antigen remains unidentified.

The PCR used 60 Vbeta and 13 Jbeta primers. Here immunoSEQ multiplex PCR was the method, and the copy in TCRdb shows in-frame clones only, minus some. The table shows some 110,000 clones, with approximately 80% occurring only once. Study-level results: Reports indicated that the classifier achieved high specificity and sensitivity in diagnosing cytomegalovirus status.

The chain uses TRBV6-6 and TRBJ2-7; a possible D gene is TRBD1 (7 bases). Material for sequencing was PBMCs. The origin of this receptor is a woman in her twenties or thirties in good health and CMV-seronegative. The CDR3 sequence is CATYLGGGRYEQYF. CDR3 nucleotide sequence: TGTGCCACCTACCTCGGAGGGGGCCGCTACGAGCAGTACTTC.